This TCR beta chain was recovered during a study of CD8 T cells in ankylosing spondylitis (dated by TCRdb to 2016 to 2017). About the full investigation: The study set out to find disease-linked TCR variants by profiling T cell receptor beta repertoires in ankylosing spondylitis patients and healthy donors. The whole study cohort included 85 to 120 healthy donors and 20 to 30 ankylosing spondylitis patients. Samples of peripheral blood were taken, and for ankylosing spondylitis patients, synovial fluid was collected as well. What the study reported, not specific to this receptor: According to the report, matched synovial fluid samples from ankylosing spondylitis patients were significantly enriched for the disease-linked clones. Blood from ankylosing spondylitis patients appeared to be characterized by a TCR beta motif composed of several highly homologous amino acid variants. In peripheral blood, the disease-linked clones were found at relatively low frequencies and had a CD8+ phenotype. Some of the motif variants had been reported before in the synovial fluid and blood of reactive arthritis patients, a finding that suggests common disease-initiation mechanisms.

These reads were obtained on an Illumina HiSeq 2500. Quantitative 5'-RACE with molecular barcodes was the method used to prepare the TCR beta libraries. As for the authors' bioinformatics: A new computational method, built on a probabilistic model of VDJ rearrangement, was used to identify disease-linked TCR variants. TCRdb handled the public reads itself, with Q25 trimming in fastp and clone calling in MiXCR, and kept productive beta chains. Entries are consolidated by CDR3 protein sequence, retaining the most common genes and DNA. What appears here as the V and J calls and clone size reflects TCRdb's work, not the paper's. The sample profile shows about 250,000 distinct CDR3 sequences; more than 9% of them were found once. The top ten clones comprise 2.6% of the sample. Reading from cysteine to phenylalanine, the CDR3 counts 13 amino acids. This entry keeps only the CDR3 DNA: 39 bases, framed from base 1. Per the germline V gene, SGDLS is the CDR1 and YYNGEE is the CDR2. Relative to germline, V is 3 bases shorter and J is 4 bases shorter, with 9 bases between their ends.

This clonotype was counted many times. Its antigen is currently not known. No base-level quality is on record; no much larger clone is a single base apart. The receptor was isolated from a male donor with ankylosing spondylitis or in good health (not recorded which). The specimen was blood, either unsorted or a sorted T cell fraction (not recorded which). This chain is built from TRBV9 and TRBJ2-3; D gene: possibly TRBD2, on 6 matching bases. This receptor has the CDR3 CASSARLADTQYF. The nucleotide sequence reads TGTGCCAGCAGCGCCCGACTAGCAGATACGCAGTATTTT.